This note documents a single T cell receptor beta chain sequence. These data belong to a study of cytomegalovirus exposure and HLA in healthy donors. Primers for the PCR totalled 60 Vbeta and 13 Jbeta. TCRdb's table, derived via immunoSEQ multiplex PCR, lists solely in-frame clones and lacks some. The sample has 160,000 or so clones; almost 80% are singletons. The CDR3 consists of 16 residues. Trimming took 0 bases from V and 8 from J; bases not matched to a gene: 3. Germline CDR1 is LGHNA and CDR2 is YSLEER. The material sequenced was PBMCs. The V call is TRBV4-3, the J call TRBJ1-6; 11 nucleotides match TRBD1. This TCR came from a woman aged 50 to 60 in good health and CMV-seronegative. This CDR3 is CASSQDPGQGDSPLHF. The CDR3 DNA is TGCGCCAGCAGCCAAGACCCGGGACAGGGGGATTCACCCCTCCACTTT.